The 5 T cell receptor beta chains presented below share a single source sample, sequenced in a study of PD-1 blockade in mismatch repair-deficient tumors. Sequencing used immunoSEQ multiplex PCR; TCRdb keeps in-frame clones, though not all of them. The table records around 100,000 clones, 65% to 80% of them present only once. The sequences come from peripheral blood, collected around 60 weeks after starting pembrolizumab. The receptors derive from an adult with mismatch repair-deficient cancer.

The genes are TRBV19 and TRBJ2-7; D is uncertain. CDR1 and CDR2 (germline): LNHDA, SQIVND (reference sequence). CDR3 size: 17 residues. Trimming took off 1 base at V and 3 bases at J, with 19 bases between the two ends. The CDR3 sequence is CASSIASQSPHFYEQYF. The DNA of the CDR3 is TGTGCCAGTAGTATAGCGTCACAGTCCCCGCATTTCTACGAGCAGTACTTC.

The chain uses TRBV7-2 and TRBJ2-3, with TRBD2 matching over 14 bases. CDR3 length: 19 amino acids. CDR1 is SGHTA, CDR2 FQGNSA, per germline. Trimming cost V 3 bases and J 4 bases; bases outside gene matches: 12. The CDR3 region has the DNA TGTGCCAGCAGCTTTCCGGGACTAGCGGGAGCGTTCCCGGCAGATACGCAGTATTTT. Translating it yields CASSFPGLAGAFPADTQYF.

This chain connects TRBV6-6 to TRBJ1-1, with TRBD1 matching over 7 bases. The length of the CDR3 is 15 residues. Germline CDR1 reads MNHNY; CDR2 reads SVGAGI (reference sequence). The ends lost 4 bases at V and 0 bases at J; junction bases unmatched: 5. CDR3 nucleotide sequence: TGTGCCAGCAGTTTACAGGGGAGAATGAACACTGAAGCTTTCTTT. Encoded protein: CASSLQGRMNTEAFF.

Of note for this clone: The CDR3 does not close with the conserved phenylalanine or tryptophan, likely indicating a read error. The chain joins TRBV27 to TRBJ1-2; 7 positions match TRBD1. The V segment lost 3 bases and the J segment 5 bases; nucleotides outside the gene matches: 6. This CDR3 has 14 residues. Germline values: CDR1 MNHEY, CDR2 SMNVEV (reference sequence). The CDR3 spells CASSLREGAYGYTL. The CDR3 DNA follows: TGTGCCAGCAGTTTGAGGGAGGGGGCTTATGGCTACACCCTC.

The gene calls are TRBV30 and TRBJ2-3; tentatively, D is TRBD2 (6 bases). The V and J ends lost 5 bases and 0 bases respectively, with 15 bases between them. Germline V gives CDR1 GTSNPN, CDR2 SVGIG (reference sequence). CDR3 size: 15 residues. CDR3 sequence (DNA): TGTGCCTGGGAAATCGGGGGATGGAGCACAGATACGCAGTATTTT. Protein sequence: CAWEIGGWSTDTQYF.